This T cell receptor beta chain was retrieved from a study of blood T cell repertoires in COVID-19. Authors' methods: How many nucleated cells were present was estimated from reference gene primer amplification. Here immunoSEQ multiplex PCR was the method, and the copy in TCRdb shows in-frame clones only, minus some. V, J and clone size derive from that table, while D and trimming were established from the DNA sequence. The table includes 300,000 to 400,000 clones, around nine tenths detected once. Input material: peripheral blood. The sequence was obtained from a woman aged 70-85 years with COVID-19, enrolled during active disease.

The CDR3 region is CASGVQGDEKLFF. CDR3 bases: TGCGCCAGCGGGGTACAGGGTGACGAAAAACTGTTTTTT. The rearrangement uses TRBV4-1 and TRBJ1-4; tentatively, D is TRBD1 (6 bases). Germline CDR1 is MGHRA and CDR2 is YSYEKL. The germline V and J ends were trimmed by 8 bases and 8 bases, with 15 bases remaining between them. The CDR3 loop spans 13 amino acids.